This T cell receptor beta chain was documented in a study of technical replicates of blood from several donors. This table comes from immunoSEQ multiplex PCR, and its TCRdb copy is limited to in-frame clones, with some not included. The table records around 100,000 clones, around 96% of them present only once. The V gene's germline CDR1 is MNHEY and CDR2 SVGAGI. This CDR3 is built from 14 residues. The V and J ends lost 4 bases and 4 bases, in that order; junction bases with no gene match: 6. This sequence originates from a human donor in good health. The chain carries TRBV6-5 and TRBJ1-2; the match to TRBD1 covers 7 bases. Sequencing was done on a sample of T cells isolated from PBMCs. CDR3 protein: CASSFEGAVYGYTF. CDR3 nucleotides: TGTGCCAGCAGTTTTGAGGGGGCAGTCTATGGCTACACCTTC.